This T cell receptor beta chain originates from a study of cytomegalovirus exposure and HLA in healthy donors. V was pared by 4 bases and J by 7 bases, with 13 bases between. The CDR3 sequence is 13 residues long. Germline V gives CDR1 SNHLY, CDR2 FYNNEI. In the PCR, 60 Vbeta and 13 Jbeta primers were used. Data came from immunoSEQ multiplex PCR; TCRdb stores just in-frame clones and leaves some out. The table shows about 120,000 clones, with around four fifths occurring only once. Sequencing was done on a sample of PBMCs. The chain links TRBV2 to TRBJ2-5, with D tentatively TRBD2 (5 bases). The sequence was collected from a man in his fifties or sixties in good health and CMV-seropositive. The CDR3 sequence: CASSVQAEGTQYF. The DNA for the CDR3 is TGTGCCAGCAGTGTACAAGCAGAGGGGACCCAGTACTTC. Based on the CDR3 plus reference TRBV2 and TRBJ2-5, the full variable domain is EPEVTQTPSHQVTQMGQEVILRCVPISNHLYFYWYRQILGQKVEFLVSFYNNEISEKSEIFDDQFSVERPDGSNFTLKIRSTKLEDSAMYFCASSVQAEGTQYFGPGTRLLVL.